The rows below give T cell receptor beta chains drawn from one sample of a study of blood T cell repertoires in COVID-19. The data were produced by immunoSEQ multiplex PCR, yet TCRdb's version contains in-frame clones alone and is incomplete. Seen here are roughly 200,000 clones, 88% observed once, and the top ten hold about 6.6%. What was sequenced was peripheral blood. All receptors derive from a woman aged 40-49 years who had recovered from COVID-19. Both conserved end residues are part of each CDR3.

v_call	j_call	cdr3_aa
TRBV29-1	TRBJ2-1	CSAIKTSGHYNEQFF
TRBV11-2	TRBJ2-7	CASSDLTWQWATYEQYF
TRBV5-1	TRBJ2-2	CASSLGTTNTGELFF
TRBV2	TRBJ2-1	CAQGQSSYNEQFF
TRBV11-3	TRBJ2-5	CASSLGAGGEETQYF
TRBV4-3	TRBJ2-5	CASSLTLAGAVQETQYF
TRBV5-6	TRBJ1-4	CASSFIREGSEKLFF
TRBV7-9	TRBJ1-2	CASSVQGTGENYGYTF
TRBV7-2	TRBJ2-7	CASSLAGRNYEQYF
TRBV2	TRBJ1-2	CASGRDTDLIHGYTF
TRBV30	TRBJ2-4	CAWTNQGVGIQYF
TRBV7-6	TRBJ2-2	CASSLVTSGTGGELFF